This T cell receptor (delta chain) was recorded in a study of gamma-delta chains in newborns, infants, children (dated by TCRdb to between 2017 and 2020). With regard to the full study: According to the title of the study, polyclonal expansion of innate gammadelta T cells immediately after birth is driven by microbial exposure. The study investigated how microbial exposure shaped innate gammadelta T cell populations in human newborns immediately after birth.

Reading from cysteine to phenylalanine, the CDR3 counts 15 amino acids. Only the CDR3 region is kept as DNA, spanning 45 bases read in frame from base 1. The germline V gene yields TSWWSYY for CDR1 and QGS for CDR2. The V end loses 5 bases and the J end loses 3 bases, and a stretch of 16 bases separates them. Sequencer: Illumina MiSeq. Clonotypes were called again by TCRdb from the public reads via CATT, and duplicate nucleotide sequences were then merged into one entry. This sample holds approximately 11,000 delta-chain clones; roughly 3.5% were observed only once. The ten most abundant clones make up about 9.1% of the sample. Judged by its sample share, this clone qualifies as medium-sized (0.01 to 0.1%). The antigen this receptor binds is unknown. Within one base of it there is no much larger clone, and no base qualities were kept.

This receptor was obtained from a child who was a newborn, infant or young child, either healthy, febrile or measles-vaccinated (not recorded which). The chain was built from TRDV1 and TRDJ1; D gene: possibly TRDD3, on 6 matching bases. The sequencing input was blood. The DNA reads TGTGCTCTTGGGCATGGGGGTCGGGGCGCCGATAAACTCATCTTT. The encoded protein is CALGHGGRGADKLIF.